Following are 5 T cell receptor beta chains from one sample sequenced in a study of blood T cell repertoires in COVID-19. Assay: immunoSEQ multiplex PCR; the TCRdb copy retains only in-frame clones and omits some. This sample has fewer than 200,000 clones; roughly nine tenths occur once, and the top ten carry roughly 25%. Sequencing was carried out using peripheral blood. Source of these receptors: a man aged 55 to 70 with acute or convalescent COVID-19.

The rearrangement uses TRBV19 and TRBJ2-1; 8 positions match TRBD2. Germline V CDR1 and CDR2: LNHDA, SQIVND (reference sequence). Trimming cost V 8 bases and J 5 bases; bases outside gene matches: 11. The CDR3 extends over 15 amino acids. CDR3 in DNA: TGTGCCAGTGGAGATCTAAGCGGGGGTCACAATGAGCAGTTCTTC. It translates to CASGDLSGGHNEQFF.

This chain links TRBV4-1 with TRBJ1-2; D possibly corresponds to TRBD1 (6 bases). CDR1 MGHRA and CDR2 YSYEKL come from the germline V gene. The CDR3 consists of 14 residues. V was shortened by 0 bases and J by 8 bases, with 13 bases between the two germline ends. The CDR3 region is CASSQDQQGGGYTF. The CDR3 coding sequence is TGCGCCAGCAGCCAAGATCAACAGGGAGGGGGCTACACCTTC.

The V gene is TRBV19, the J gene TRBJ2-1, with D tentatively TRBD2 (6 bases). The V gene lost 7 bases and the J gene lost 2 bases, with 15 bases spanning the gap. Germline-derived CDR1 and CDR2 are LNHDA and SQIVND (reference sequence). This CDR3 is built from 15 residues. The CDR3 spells CASNRDLAPYNEQFF. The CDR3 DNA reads TGTGCCAGTAACCGGGACTTGGCACCCTACAATGAGCAGTTCTTC.

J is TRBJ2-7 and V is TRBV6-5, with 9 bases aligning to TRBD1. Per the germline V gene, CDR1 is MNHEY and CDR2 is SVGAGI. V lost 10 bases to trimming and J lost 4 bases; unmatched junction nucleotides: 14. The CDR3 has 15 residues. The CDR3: CATIGAGTGIYEQYF. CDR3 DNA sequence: TGTGCCACGATAGGGGCCGGGACAGGGATTTACGAGCAGTACTTC.

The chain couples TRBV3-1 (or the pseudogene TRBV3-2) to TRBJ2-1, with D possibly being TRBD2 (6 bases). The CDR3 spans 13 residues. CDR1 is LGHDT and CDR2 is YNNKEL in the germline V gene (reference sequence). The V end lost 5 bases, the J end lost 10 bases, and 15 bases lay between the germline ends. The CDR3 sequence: CASSRRGGNEQFF. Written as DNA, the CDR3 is TGTGCCAGCAGCAGAAGGGGCGGGAACGAGCAGTTCTTC.